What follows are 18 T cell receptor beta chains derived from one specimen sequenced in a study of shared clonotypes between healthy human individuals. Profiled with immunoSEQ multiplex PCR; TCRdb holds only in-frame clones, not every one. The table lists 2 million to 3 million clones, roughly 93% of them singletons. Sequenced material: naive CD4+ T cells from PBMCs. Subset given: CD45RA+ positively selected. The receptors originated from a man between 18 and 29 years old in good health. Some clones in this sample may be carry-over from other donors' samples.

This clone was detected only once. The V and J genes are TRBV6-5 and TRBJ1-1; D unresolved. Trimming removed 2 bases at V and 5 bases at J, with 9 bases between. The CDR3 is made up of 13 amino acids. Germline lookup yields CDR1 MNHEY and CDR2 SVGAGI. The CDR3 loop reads CASSYEGGTEAFF. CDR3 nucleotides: TGTGCCAGCAGTTACGAGGGCGGGACTGAAGCTTTCTTT.

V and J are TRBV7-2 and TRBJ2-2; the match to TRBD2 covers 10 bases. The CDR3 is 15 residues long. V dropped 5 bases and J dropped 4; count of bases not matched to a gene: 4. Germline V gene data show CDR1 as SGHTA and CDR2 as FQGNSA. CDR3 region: CASSRTSGPTGELFF. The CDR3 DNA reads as TGTGCCAGCAGCAGGACTAGCGGCCCCACCGGGGAGCTGTTTTTT. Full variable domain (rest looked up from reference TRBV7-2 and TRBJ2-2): GAGVSQSPSNKVTEKGKDVELRCDPISGHTALYWYRQSLGQGLEFLIYFQGNSAPDKSGLPSDRFSAERTGGSVSTLTIQRTQQEDSAVYLCASSRTSGPTGELFFGEGSRLTVL.

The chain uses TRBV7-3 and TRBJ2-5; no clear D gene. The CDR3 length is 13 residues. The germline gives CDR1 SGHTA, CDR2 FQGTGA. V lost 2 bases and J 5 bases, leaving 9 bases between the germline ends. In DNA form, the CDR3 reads TGTGCCAGCAGCTTAGCACTCCTCGAGACCCAGTACTTC. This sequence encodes CASSLALLETQYF.

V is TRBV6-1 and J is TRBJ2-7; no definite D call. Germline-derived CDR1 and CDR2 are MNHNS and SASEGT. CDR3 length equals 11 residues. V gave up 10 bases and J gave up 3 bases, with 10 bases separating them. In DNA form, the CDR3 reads TGTGCCACTCTGCCCCTCTACGAGCAGTACTTC. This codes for CATLPLYEQYF.

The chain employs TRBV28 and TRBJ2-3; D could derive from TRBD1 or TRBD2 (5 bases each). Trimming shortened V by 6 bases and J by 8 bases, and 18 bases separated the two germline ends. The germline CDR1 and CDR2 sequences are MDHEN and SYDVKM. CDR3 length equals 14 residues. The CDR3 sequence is CASSPWGRGITQYF. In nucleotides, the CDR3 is TGTGCCAGCAGCCCCTGGGGGAGAGGGATTACGCAGTATTTT.

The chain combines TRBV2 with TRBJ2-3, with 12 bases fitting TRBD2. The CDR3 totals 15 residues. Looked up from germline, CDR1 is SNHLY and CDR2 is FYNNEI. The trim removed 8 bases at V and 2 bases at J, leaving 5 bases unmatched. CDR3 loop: CASGLAGPSTDTQYF. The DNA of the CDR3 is TGTGCCAGCGGACTAGCGGGACCCTCCACAGATACGCAGTATTTT.

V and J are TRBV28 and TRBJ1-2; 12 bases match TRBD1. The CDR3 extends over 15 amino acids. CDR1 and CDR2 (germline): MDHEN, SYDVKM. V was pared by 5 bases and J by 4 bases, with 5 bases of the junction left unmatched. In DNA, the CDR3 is TGTGCCAGCAGTATCGGGACAGGGGGCGTCTATGGCTACACCTTC. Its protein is CASSIGTGGVYGYTF.

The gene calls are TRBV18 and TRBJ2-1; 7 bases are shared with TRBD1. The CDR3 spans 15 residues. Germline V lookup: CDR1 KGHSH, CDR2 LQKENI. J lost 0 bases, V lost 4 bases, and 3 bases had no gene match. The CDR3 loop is CASSRDRSSYNEQFF. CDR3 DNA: TGTGCCAGCTCACGGGACAGAAGCTCCTACAATGAGCAGTTCTTC.

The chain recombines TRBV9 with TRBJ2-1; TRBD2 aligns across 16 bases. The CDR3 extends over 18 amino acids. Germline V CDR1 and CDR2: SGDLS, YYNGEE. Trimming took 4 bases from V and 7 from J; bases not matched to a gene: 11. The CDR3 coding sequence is TGTGCCAGCAGCCCGCCGGGACTAGCGGGGGGGGCCCGGAATGAGCAGTTCTTC. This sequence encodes CASSPPGLAGGARNEQFF.

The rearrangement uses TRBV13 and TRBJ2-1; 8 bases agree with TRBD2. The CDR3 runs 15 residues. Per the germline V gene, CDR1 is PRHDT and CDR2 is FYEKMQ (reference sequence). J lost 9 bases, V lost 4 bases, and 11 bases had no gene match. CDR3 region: CASSSAGSGKGEQFF. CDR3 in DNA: TGTGCCAGCAGCTCTGCGGGTAGCGGGAAGGGTGAGCAGTTCTTC.

CDR3 nucleotides: TGTGCCAGCAGCCCTGGGACTAGCGGGAGTTCAGATACGCAGTATTTT. It yields the protein CASSPGTSGSSDTQYF. The chain is built from TRBV4-2 and TRBJ2-3; 14 bases are shared with TRBD2. V was pared by 4 bases and J by 4 bases, with 4 bases of the junction left unmatched. The CDR3 extends over 16 amino acids. Germline CDR1 and CDR2: LGHNA and YNFKEQ.

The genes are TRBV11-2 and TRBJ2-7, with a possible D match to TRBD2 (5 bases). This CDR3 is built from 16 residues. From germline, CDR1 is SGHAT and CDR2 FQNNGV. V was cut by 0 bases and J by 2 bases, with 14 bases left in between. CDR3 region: CASSLDLTTITYEQYF. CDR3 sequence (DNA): TGTGCCAGCAGCTTAGACTTGACTACTATAACCTACGAGCAGTACTTC.

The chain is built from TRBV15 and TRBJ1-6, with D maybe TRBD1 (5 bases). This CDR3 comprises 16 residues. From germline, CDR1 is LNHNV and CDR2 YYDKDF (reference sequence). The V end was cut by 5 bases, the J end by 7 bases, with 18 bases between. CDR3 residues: CATSVAGRGGNSPLHF. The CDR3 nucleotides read TGTGCCACCAGCGTGGCGGGAAGGGGTGGCAATTCACCCCTCCACTTT.

The CDR3 reads CAWSVDRREDTQYF. CDR3 DNA: TGTGCCTGGAGTGTGGATAGGCGGGAGGATACGCAGTATTTT. The V call is TRBV30, the J call TRBJ2-3; 7 bases align to TRBD2. Looked up from germline, CDR1 is GTSNPN and CDR2 is SVGIG (reference sequence). The ends lost 0 bases at V and 6 bases at J; junction bases unmatched: 6. The CDR3 runs 14 residues. The full variable domain, rest sourced from reference TRBV30 and TRBJ2-3, is SQTIHQWPATLVQPVGSPLSLECTVEGTSNPNLYWYRQAAGRGLQLLFYSVGIGQISSEVPQNLSASRPQDRQFILSSKKLLLSDSGFYLCAWSVDRREDTQYFGPGTRLTVL.

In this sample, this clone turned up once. The CDR3 DNA reads as TGTGCCAGCAGCTTCGGGACAGGGCTTAACTATGGCTACACCTTC. This codes for CASSFGTGLNYGYTF. The chain carries TRBV5-8 and TRBJ1-2; 9 positions agree with TRBD1. The CDR3 extends over 15 amino acids. V lost 2 bases, J lost 1 base, and 3 bases stayed unmatched. The germline CDR1 and CDR2 sequences are SGHTS and YDEGEE.

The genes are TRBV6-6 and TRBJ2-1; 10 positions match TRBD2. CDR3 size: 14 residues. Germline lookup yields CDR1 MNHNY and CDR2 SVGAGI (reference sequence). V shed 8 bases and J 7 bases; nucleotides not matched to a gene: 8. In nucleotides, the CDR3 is TGTGCCAGCCTCCCTAGCGGGAGTAGGAATGAGCAGTTCTTC. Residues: CASLPSGSRNEQFF.

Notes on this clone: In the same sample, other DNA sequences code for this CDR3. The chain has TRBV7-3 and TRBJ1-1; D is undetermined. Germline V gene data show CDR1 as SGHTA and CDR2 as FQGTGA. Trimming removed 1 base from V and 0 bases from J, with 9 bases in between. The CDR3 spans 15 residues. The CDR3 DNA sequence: TGTGCCAGCAGCTTAAACAGAGCAGTGAACACTGAAGCTTTCTTT. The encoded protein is CASSLNRAVNTEAFF.

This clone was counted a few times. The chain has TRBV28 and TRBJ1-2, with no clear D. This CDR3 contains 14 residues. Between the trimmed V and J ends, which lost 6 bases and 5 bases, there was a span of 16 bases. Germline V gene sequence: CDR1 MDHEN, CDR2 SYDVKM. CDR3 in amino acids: CASRVARVDYGYTF. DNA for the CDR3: TGTGCCAGCAGAGTGGCGCGGGTGGATTATGGCTACACCTTC.